This TCR beta chain derives from a study of blood T cell repertoires in COVID-19. Whole-study context: Acute and convalescent COVID-19 samples came from the United States, Italy and Spain. The cDNA or gDNA used as material had been derived from T cells, B-cell-depleted T cells, or PBMCs.

Seattle patients were enrolled while actively infected and followed longitudinally. This CDR3 comprises 13 residues. CDR1 is MNHEY, CDR2 SVGAGI, per germline. The V and J ends lost 4 bases and 8 bases, in that order; junction bases with no gene match: 7. Authors' processing steps: Scientists estimated how many nucleated cells there were by amplifying reference gene primers. Measured with immunoSEQ multiplex PCR; TCRdb has only the in-frame clones, and not every one. That table supplies the V and J calls and clone size; D and trimming were determined from the DNA. The sample includes about 210,000 clones, around four fifths seen only once; the top ten take about 10%.

The gene calls are TRBV6-5 and TRBJ1-1, with 7 bases that match TRBD1. This sequence originates from a woman of 80 years or more with COVID-19, enrolled during active disease. The source material was peripheral blood. This chain's CDR3 is CASSLQGIGEAFF. The CDR3 DNA sequence: TGTGCCAGCAGTTTACAGGGGATTGGAGAAGCTTTCTTT.